The clone carrying this T cell receptor beta chain was counted only a few times. Its antigen is unidentified. These data come from a study of response to subunit inactivated influenza vaccine. General study results and limits: Few new T cells, the authors suggested, are recruited by each seasonal influenza vaccination.

TCRdb re-derived calls from the RT-PCR reads in MiXCR, one entry per CDR3 protein. The sample carries about 700,000 distinct CDR3 sequences, 14% recorded once. V gave up 3 bases and J gave up 5 bases; unmatched junction bases: 6. CDR1 and CDR2 (germline): SGHTA, FQGNSA. This CDR3 has 14 residues. Sequences were derived from PBMCs from blood, sampled approximately 15 days before vaccination. The rearrangement uses TRBV7-2 and TRBJ1-1; the match to TRBD1 covers 7 bases. This clonotype originated in a man aged 50-59 years who received an inactivated influenza vaccine. The CDR3 bases are TGTGCCAGCAGCTTCACAGGGGATAGGACTGAAGCTTTCTTT. Translated, it gives CASSFTGDRTEAFF.